Listed here are 25 T cell receptor beta chains from one sample, sequenced in a study of blood T cell repertoires in COVID-19. TCRdb's table, derived via immunoSEQ multiplex PCR, lists solely in-frame clones and lacks some. The sample contains about 140,000 clones, 70% to 90% of which appear only once. Sample: peripheral blood. The receptors come from a woman aged 50 to 65 with acute or convalescent COVID-19.

V and J are TRBV6-5 and TRBJ2-2; perhaps TRBD2 as D (7 bases). The germline gives CDR1 MNHEY, CDR2 SVGAGI. V was pared by 4 bases and J by 6 bases, with 9 bases between. The CDR3 is 13 residues long. Here the CDR3 DNA reads TGTGCCAGCAGTTCGGGGGGCGCCGGGGAGCTGTTTTTT. Translated: CASSSGGAGELFF.

The genes are TRBV28 and TRBJ1-4; the match to TRBD1 covers 11 bases. This CDR3 contains 15 residues. CDR1 is MDHEN and CDR2 is SYDVKM in the germline V gene. The J segment lost 8 bases and the V segment lost 2 bases, leaving 4 bases of the junction unmatched. The CDR3 sequence: CASSLSGDRGEKLFF. CDR3 DNA: TGTGCCAGCAGTTTAAGTGGGGACAGGGGGGAAAAACTGTTTTTT.

The chain recombines TRBV11-3 with TRBJ2-2; TRBD1 matches at 9 bases. Losses at the gene ends were 3 bases for V and 7 bases for J; bases not matched to a gene: 3. CDR3 length: 14 amino acids. The germline gives CDR1 SGHNT, CDR2 YENEEA. The CDR3 loop reads CASSLGQGIGELFF. The CDR3 DNA reads as TGTGCCAGCAGCTTGGGACAGGGTATCGGGGAGCTGTTTTTT. Based on the CDR3 plus reference TRBV11-3 and TRBJ2-2, the full variable domain is EAGVVQSPRYKIIEKKQPVAFWCNPISGHNTLYWYLQNLGQGPELLIRYENEEAVDDSQLPKDRFSAERLKGVDSTLKIQPAELGDSAVYLCASSLGQGIGELFFGEGSRLTVL.

This chain joins TRBV6-5 and TRBJ1-2; no clear D gene. Trimming took 6 bases from V and 8 from J, leaving 16 bases between them. The CDR3 covers 13 residues. Germline values: CDR1 MNHEY, CDR2 SVGAGI. CDR3 protein: CASSQTSIYGYTF. CDR3 DNA sequence: TGTGCCAGCAGCCAAACGAGCATTTACGGCTACACCTTC.

This chain uses TRBV29-1 with TRBJ1-3; possible D gene TRBD1, 6 bases. The CDR3 is 14 residues long. Looked up from germline, CDR1 is SQVTM and CDR2 is ANQGSEA. The V end was cut by 5 bases, the J end by 0 bases, with 11 bases between. In DNA, the CDR3 is TGCAGCGTTTCCGGACAGAACTCTGGAAACACCATATATTTT. This encodes CSVSGQNSGNTIYF.

The chain combines TRBV4-3 with TRBJ2-1, with D unresolved. The CDR3 is 14 residues long. Trimming removed 0 bases at V and 3 bases at J, with 6 bases between. Germline-derived CDR1 and CDR2 are LGHNA and YSLEER. CDR3 protein: CASSQEYGYNEQFF. CDR3 sequence (DNA): TGCGCCAGCAGCCAAGAGTACGGCTACAATGAGCAGTTCTTC.

The chain uses TRBV6-5 and TRBJ2-1, with D possibly matching TRBD1 (6 bases). CDR1 is MNHEY and CDR2 is SVGAGI in the germline V gene. Trimming took off 6 bases at V and 0 bases at J, with 9 bases between the two ends. The CDR3 loop spans 14 amino acids. CDR3 in amino acids: CASSDRSSYNEQFF. In DNA, the CDR3 is TGTGCCAGCAGCGACAGGAGCTCCTACAATGAGCAGTTCTTC.

J is TRBJ2-3 and V is TRBV18; D unresolved. Germline V gives CDR1 KGHSH, CDR2 LQKENI. CDR3 length equals 12 residues. Trimming removed 3 bases from V and 4 bases from J, with 5 bases in between. CDR3 DNA sequence: TGTGCCAGCTCACCCGAGTCAGATACGCAGTATTTT. This encodes CASSPESDTQYF.

V gene TRBV9 combines with J gene TRBJ1-3; 8 nucleotides agree with TRBD1. The CDR3 spans 16 residues. The V gene's germline CDR1 is SGDLS and CDR2 YYNGEE. The V gene end was trimmed by 3 bases and the J gene end by 7 bases; junction bases not matched to a gene: 12. The CDR3 reads CASSGSTGGIFNTIYF. The CDR3 DNA reads TGTGCCAGCAGCGGAAGCACAGGGGGTATTTTCAACACCATATATTTT. Full variable domain (remainder filled in from reference TRBV9 and TRBJ1-3): DSGVTQTPKHLITATGQRVTLRCSPRSGDLSVYWYQQSLDQGLQFLIQYYNGEERAKGNILERFSAQQFPDLHSELNLSSLELGDSALYFCASSGSTGGIFNTIYFGEGSWLTVV.

This clone was recorded a few times. V usage is TRBV19 and J usage is TRBJ1-5; a weak D match, TRBD1 (5 bases). Germline V gives CDR1 LNHDA, CDR2 SQIVND (reference sequence). The CDR3 has 13 amino acids. Trimming removed 7 bases at V and 5 bases at J, with 12 bases between. Here the CDR3 DNA reads TGTGCCAGTAAAGGGTGGGGGGATCAGCCCCAGCATTTT. Its translation is CASKGWGDQPQHF. The entire variable domain, with the rest obtained from reference TRBV19 and TRBJ1-5, is as follows: DGGITQSPKYLFRKEGQNVTLSCEQNLNHDAMYWYRQDPGQGLRLIYYSQIVNDFQKGDIAEGYSVSREKKESFPLTVTSAQKNPTAFYLCASKGWGDQPQHFGDGTRLSIL.

The chain carries TRBV18 and TRBJ1-4; unclear D gene. From germline, CDR1 is KGHSH and CDR2 LQKENI. CDR3 length: 13 residues. Trimming shortened V by 4 bases and J by 3 bases, and 6 bases separated the two germline ends. This CDR3 reads CASSREANEKLFF. DNA of the CDR3: TGTGCCAGCTCACGCGAGGCTAATGAAAAACTGTTTTTT.

The chain has TRBV11-1 and TRBJ1-2; 9 nucleotides align to TRBD1. Trimming cost V 1 base and J 8 bases; bases outside gene matches: 8. The CDR3 sequence is 15 residues long. From germline, CDR1 is SGHAT and CDR2 FQDESV (reference sequence). CDR3 in amino acids: CASSLGRRQGVGYTF. The CDR3 DNA sequence: TGTGCCAGCAGCTTAGGACGCCGACAGGGGGTCGGCTACACCTTC.

V usage is TRBV6-5 and J usage is TRBJ1-2; D is possibly TRBD1 (6 bases). The CDR3 has 13 residues. In germline, CDR1 is MNHEY, CDR2 SVGAGI. V dropped 7 bases and J dropped 8 bases, with 17 bases sitting between them. This CDR3 reads CASTLSGTPGYTF. The CDR3 DNA follows: TGTGCCAGCACCCTAAGTGGGACACCCGGCTACACCTTC.

The chain is built from TRBV18 and TRBJ1-1; weak D call: TRBD1 (6 bases). The CDR3 runs 14 residues. The V end was cut by 2 bases, the J end by 7 bases, with 14 bases between. CDR1 KGHSH and CDR2 LQKENI come from the germline V gene. In nucleotides, the CDR3 is TGTGCCAGCTCACCAAGGACAGCTACGAATGAAGCTTTCTTT. Encoded protein: CASSPRTATNEAFF.

This chain connects TRBV7-9 to TRBJ2-2; D might be TRBD2 (7 bases). From germline, CDR1 is SEHNR and CDR2 FQNEAQ (reference sequence). The CDR3 runs to 16 residues. With 7 bases removed from V and 7 bases from J, the gap between germline ends came to 22 bases. CDR3 residues: CASNHLVGGRSGELFF. CDR3 sequence (DNA): TGTGCCAGCAACCACCTCGTGGGGGGGCGAAGCGGGGAGCTGTTTTTT.

This clone turned up a few times. The chain uses TRBV7-9 and TRBJ2-5; TRBD2 matches 8 bases. After removal of 6 bases from V and 5 bases from J, the junction contained 11 bases not matched to a gene. This CDR3 is built from 15 residues. CDR1 and CDR2 (germline): SEHNR, FQNEAQ (reference sequence). CDR3 amino acids: CASSSIFGGAETQYF. For the CDR3, the DNA is TGTGCCAGCAGTTCCATCTTCGGGGGGGCCGAGACCCAGTACTTC. Together with reference TRBV7-9 and TRBJ2-5, the CDR3 gives the full variable domain: DTGVSQNPRHKITKRGQNVTFRCDPISEHNRLYWYRQTLGQGPEFLTYFQNEAQLEKSRLLSDRFSAERPKGSFSTLEIQRTEQGDSAMYLCASSSIFGGAETQYFGPGTRLLVL.

CDR3 nucleotides: TGTGCCAGCAGTTTATCTATCGGCGGGAGGGTTCATACGCAGTATTTT. It codes for CASSLSIGGRVHTQYF. The V call is TRBV28, the J call TRBJ2-3, with 9 nucleotides matching TRBD2. Per the germline V gene, CDR1 is MDHEN and CDR2 is SYDVKM. The CDR3 is made up of 16 amino acids. The ends lost 1 base at V and 7 bases at J; junction bases unmatched: 9.

J is TRBJ2-7 and V is TRBV6-5; D not resolved. This CDR3 spans 15 amino acids. V was shortened by 2 bases and J by 0 bases, with 11 bases between the two germline ends. In germline, CDR1 is MNHEY, CDR2 SVGAGI. In nucleotides, the CDR3 is TGTGCCAGCAGTTACCGTCAGGATAGCTCCTACGAGCAGTACTTC. Residues: CASSYRQDSSYEQYF.

V and J are TRBV18 and TRBJ1-5, with 8 bases identical to TRBD1. The germline V gene encodes CDR1 KGHSH and CDR2 LQKENI. V was clipped by 5 bases and J by 5 bases; unmatched bases: 5. This CDR3 is 14 amino acids long. The CDR3 spells CASSTTGGYQPQHF. The CDR3 region has the DNA TGTGCCAGCTCAACTACAGGGGGGTATCAGCCCCAGCATTTT.

The chain has TRBV29-1 and TRBJ1-2; D unclear. The CDR3 extends over 10 amino acids. Germline CDR1 is SQVTM and CDR2 is ANQGSEA. Trimming took 4 bases from V and 6 from J, leaving 6 bases between them. The CDR3 nucleotides read TGCAGCGTTGCGGCGGATGGCTACACCTTC. The encoded protein is CSVAADGYTF. Supplemented by reference TRBV29-1 and TRBJ1-2, the full variable domain reads SAVISQKPSRDICQRGTSLTIQCQVDSQVTMMFWYRQQPGQSLTLIATANQGSEATYESGFVIDKFPISRPNLTFSTLTVSNMSPEDSSIYLCSVAADGYTFGSGTRLTVV.

The V call is TRBV7-3, the J call TRBJ1-1, with 7 bases matching TRBD1. Losses at the gene ends were 4 bases for V and 5 bases for J; bases not matched to a gene: 4. This CDR3 is 13 amino acids long. Germline CDR1 SGHTA, CDR2 FQGTGA. The CDR3: CASSSSGGTEAFF. CDR3 DNA: TGTGCCAGCAGCTCGTCAGGGGGTACTGAAGCTTTCTTT.

V is TRBV14 and J is TRBJ2-7; perhaps TRBD2 as D (5 bases). The germline gives CDR1 SGHDN, CDR2 FVKESK. CDR3 length: 16 residues. Trimming stripped 4 bases from V and 6 bases from J, with 22 bases between. This CDR3 is CASSPRSGRPLSEQYF. The CDR3 bases are TGTGCCAGCAGCCCTAGAAGCGGTCGTCCCTTGAGCGAGCAGTACTTC.

This clone was counted a single time. The V call is TRBV10-3, the J call TRBJ1-1, with 7 bases fitting TRBD1. The ends lost 4 bases at V and 4 bases at J; junction bases unmatched: 6. The CDR3 runs to 14 residues. CDR1 and CDR2 from the germline V gene are ENHRY and SYGVKD. CDR3 in amino acids: CAISAGQGGTEAFF. CDR3 bases: TGTGCCATCAGTGCTGGTCAGGGGGGCACTGAAGCTTTCTTT.

The gene calls are TRBV7-8 and TRBJ2-1; TRBD1 aligns across 7 bases. CDR1 SGHVS and CDR2 FQNEAQ come from the germline V gene. The V segment lost 3 bases and the J segment 0 bases; nucleotides outside the gene matches: 14. The CDR3 runs 19 residues. CDR3 sequence: CASSFPVTGTENSYNEQFF. The CDR3 region has the DNA TGTGCCAGCAGCTTTCCTGTTACCGGGACAGAGAACTCCTACAATGAGCAGTTCTTC.

This rearrangement joins TRBV24-1 to TRBJ1-2; no clear D gene. From germline, CDR1 is KGHDR and CDR2 SFDVKD. The CDR3 runs to 13 residues. Trimming removed 9 bases from V and 3 bases from J, with 13 bases in between. In DNA, the CDR3 is TGTGCCACCTCCTCCGGGGAAGACTATGGCTACACCTTC. The encoded protein is CATSSGEDYGYTF.